This T cell receptor beta chain appears in the sequencing data of a study of T cells in localized non-small cell lung cancer. A word on this clone: Its antigen is undetermined.

Germline loops: CDR1 LGHNA, CDR2 YSLEER. The V gene end was trimmed by 3 bases and the J gene end by 4 bases; junction bases not matched to a gene: 14. The CDR3 length is 17 residues. Notes on the study in general: Uninvolved neighboring lung showed the greatest T cell clonality, exceeding tumor.

Profiled with immunoSEQ multiplex PCR; TCRdb holds only in-frame clones, not every one. The repertoire holds approximately 43,000 clones, with around nine tenths as singletons. This TCR came from a female donor of 60 years or more with stage I squamous cell lung carcinoma. The rearrangement links TRBV4-3 to TRBJ2-5, with 7 bases aligning to TRBD2. This material consisted of peripheral blood, taken before any cancer treatment. For the CDR3, the DNA is TGCGCCAGCAGCCAGAGGGTCGGAGCGGGGCTCACAGAGACCCAGTACTTC. Translation gives CASSQRVGAGLTETQYF.